The next 18 T cell receptor beta chains were all read from a single sample in a study of CD8 T cells in Susac syndrome (dated by TCRdb to about 2019). The library was made by the immunoSEQ multiplex PCR assay. RNA was extracted using the RNeasy kit, and roughly 0.5 to 1 microgram was reverse transcribed with random hexamers. TCRdb reworked the public reads: Q25 trimming with fastp, MiXCR clone assembly, productive beta chains retained. CDR3 protein sequences are deduplicated, and each keeps its most common genes and DNA. For this sample there are some 210,000 distinct CDR3 sequences; approximately 94% appear just once. Of the sample, 0.15% is held by the ten largest clones. The sequencing sample was made of CD4+ T cells from PBMCs. These receptors originate from a human donor with Susac syndrome.

This chain connects TRBV11-3 to TRBJ2-1; the D gene is possibly TRBD1 (6 bases). Trimming shortened V by 5 bases and J by 3 bases, and 14 bases separated the two germline ends. CDR3 length equals 15 residues. From germline, CDR1 is SGHNT and CDR2 YENEEA. The CDR3 sequence: CASSPRQASYNEQFF. As DNA, the CDR3 is TGTGCCAGCAGCCCCCGACAGGCTAGCTACAATGAGCAGTTCTTC.

This chain uses TRBV24-1 with TRBJ1-2; no firm D call. CDR3 length equals 13 residues. Germline CDR1 and CDR2: KGHDR and SFDVKD. The V end lost 5 bases, the J end lost 5 bases, and 11 bases lay between the germline ends. This CDR3 reads CATSAGTRYGYTF. In DNA form, the CDR3 reads TGTGCCACCAGTGCCGGCACCAGATATGGCTACACCTTC.

V usage is TRBV14 and J usage is TRBJ2-1; D could derive from TRBD1 or TRBD2 (5 bases each). CDR3 length equals 17 residues. Trimming pared 7 bases from V and 0 bases from J, leaving 19 bases between. Germline V CDR1 and CDR2: SGHDN, FVKESK. CDR3 DNA sequence: TGTGCCAGCACGTGGGGCTCCGGACTCAGCTCCTACAATGAGCAGTTCTTC. Protein: CASTWGSGLSSYNEQFF.

This chain links TRBV5-1 with TRBJ1-4, with D possibly TRBD1 on 6 matching bases. This CDR3 region has 15 residues. Germline V gene data show CDR1 as SGHRS and CDR2 as YFSETQ. The V end was cut by 4 bases, the J end by 2 bases, with 12 bases between. The CDR3: CASSGSTGTNEKLFF. The CDR3 DNA sequence: TGCGCCAGCAGCGGGTCGACAGGCACTAATGAAAAACTGTTTTTT.

J is TRBJ1-2 and V is TRBV5-1, with D perhaps matching TRBD1 (6 bases). This CDR3 has 13 amino acids. Trimming removed 1 base from V and 4 bases from J, with 8 bases in between. From germline, CDR1 is SGHRS and CDR2 YFSETQ. Here the CDR3 reads CASSLQGIYGYTF. The CDR3 coding sequence is TGCGCCAGCAGCTTGCAGGGGATCTATGGCTACACCTTC.

The rearrangement joins TRBV9 to TRBJ1-6, with D unresolved. The germline gives CDR1 SGDLS, CDR2 YYNGEE. V dropped 2 bases and J dropped 8 bases, with 17 bases sitting between them. The length of the CDR3 is 16 residues. The CDR3 bases are TGTGCCAGCAGCGTCGGTACGTGGCAGGAAGATTCACCCCTCCACTTT. Protein sequence: CASSVGTWQEDSPLHF.

This clonotype was observed once. The chain carries TRBV4-3 and TRBJ1-3; D unclear. Trimming pared 0 bases from V and 4 bases from J, leaving 13 bases between. The germline V gene encodes CDR1 LGHNA and CDR2 YSLEER. CDR3 length: 16 amino acids. This chain's CDR3 is CASSQDLAGGGNTIYF. Here the CDR3 DNA reads TGCGCCAGCAGCCAAGATCTTGCAGGCGGGGGAAACACCATATATTTT.

This rearrangement joins TRBV12-3 or TRBV12-4 to TRBJ1-2, with 7 bases lining up with TRBD1. The length of the CDR3 is 16 residues. The J segment lost 8 bases and the V segment lost 1 base, leaving 13 bases of the junction unmatched. The CDR3 loop is CASSLVTGVMGNGYTF. CDR3 DNA: TGTGCCAGCAGTTTAGTCACAGGGGTTATGGGAAACGGCTACACCTTC.

The chain recombines TRBV10-3 with TRBJ1-2, with 7 positions matching TRBD1. J gave up 4 bases and V 4 bases, and 0 bases lay outside the gene matches. Germline V gene lookup returns CDR1 ENHRY and CDR2 SYGVKD. The CDR3 spans 12 residues. The CDR3 bases are TGTGCCATCAGTGGACAGGGCTATGGCTACACCTTC. Translated: CAISGQGYGYTF.

This chain joins TRBV7-9 and TRBJ2-6, with unresolved D. CDR3 length: 18 residues. Looked up from germline, CDR1 is SEHNR and CDR2 is FQNEAQ (reference sequence). V was pared by 0 bases and J by 0 bases, with 12 bases between. Here the CDR3 reads CASSLAGKHNSGANVLTF. The CDR3 DNA is TGTGCCAGCAGCTTAGCTGGGAAACACAACTCTGGGGCCAACGTCCTGACTTTC.

The V gene is TRBV4-2, the J gene TRBJ1-4; the D is unclear. CDR3 size: 12 residues. Germline V gene sequence: CDR1 LGHNA, CDR2 YNFKEQ. With 1 base removed from V and 4 bases from J, the gap between germline ends came to 1 base. The CDR3 DNA reads as TGTGCCAGCAGCCAAGTTAATGAAAAACTGTTTTTT. It specifies CASSQVNEKLFF.

In this sample, this clonotype turned up once. The chain carries TRBV20-1 and TRBJ1-1; no clear D gene. From germline, CDR1 is DFQATT and CDR2 SNEGSKA (reference sequence). The length of the CDR3 is 15 residues. V lost 0 bases and J 4 bases, leaving 15 bases between the germline ends. Here the CDR3 DNA reads TGCAGTGCTAGAGATCAGAGGCGAAAGCGCACTGAAGCTTTCTTT. Amino acids: CSARDQRRKRTEAFF.

The chain has TRBV19 and TRBJ1-6; D possibly corresponds to TRBD1 (6 bases). The V gene lost 6 bases and the J gene lost 11 bases, with 14 bases spanning the gap. Germline-derived CDR1 and CDR2 are LNHDA and SQIVND (reference sequence). The CDR3 length is 13 residues. CDR3 sequence (DNA): TGTGCCAGTAGGACCACAGGGCAGACACCCCTCCACTTT. It yields the protein CASRTTGQTPLHF.

The V and J genes are TRBV27 and TRBJ2-7; 8 bases match TRBD2. The CDR3 runs to 16 residues. J lost 2 bases, V lost 2 bases, and 8 bases had no gene match. Per germline, CDR1 MNHEY and CDR2 SMNVEV (reference sequence). The CDR3 sequence is CASSLKPPGGAYEQYF. The CDR3 DNA reads TGTGCCAGCAGTTTAAAACCCCCCGGGGGGGCCTACGAGCAGTACTTC.

The J gene is TRBJ2-7, the V gene TRBV7-3, with 8 bases that match TRBD1. CDR1 is SGHTA, CDR2 FQGTGA, per germline. The CDR3 extends over 13 amino acids. J gave up 6 bases and V 3 bases, and 4 bases lay outside the gene matches. The CDR3 coding sequence is TGTGCCAGCAGCTTGATCGGACAGGGCGAGCAGTACTTC. This gives the protein CASSLIGQGEQYF.

The chain links TRBV5-1 to TRBJ2-2; 8 nucleotides align to TRBD1. The CDR3 sequence is 16 residues long. Losses at the gene ends were 2 bases for V and 6 bases for J; bases not matched to a gene: 9. Germline V gene sequence: CDR1 SGHRS, CDR2 YFSETQ. CDR3 amino acids: CASSLNGDRLSGELFF. The CDR3 DNA reads TGCGCCAGCAGCTTAAATGGGGACAGGCTCTCCGGGGAGCTGTTTTTT. Variable domain in full (rest from reference TRBV5-1 and TRBJ2-2): KAGVTQTPRYLIKTRGQQVTLSCSPISGHRSVSWYQQTPGQGLQFLFEYFSETQRNKGNFPGRFSGRQFSNSRSEMNVSTLELGDSALYLCASSLNGDRLSGELFFGEGSRLTVL.

This chain uses TRBV20-1 with TRBJ2-3, with 7 nucleotides matching TRBD2. Unmatched junction bases numbered 10, after V lost 5 bases and J lost 5 bases. Germline CDR1 and CDR2: DFQATT and SNEGSKA (reference sequence). The CDR3 is 14 amino acids. CDR3 nucleotide sequence: TGCAGTGCTTTGGACGGGGGGAGGGAAGATACGCAGTATTTT. It encodes CSALDGGREDTQYF.

The chain has TRBV18 and TRBJ2-2, with D unresolved. The germline V gene encodes CDR1 KGHSH and CDR2 LQKENI. Deletions cut 3 bases from V and 1 base from J, with 6 bases between. This CDR3 spans 14 amino acids. In DNA form, the CDR3 reads TGTGCCAGCTCACCCCCCCAGAACACCGGGGAGCTGTTTTTT. Translating gives CASSPPQNTGELFF.